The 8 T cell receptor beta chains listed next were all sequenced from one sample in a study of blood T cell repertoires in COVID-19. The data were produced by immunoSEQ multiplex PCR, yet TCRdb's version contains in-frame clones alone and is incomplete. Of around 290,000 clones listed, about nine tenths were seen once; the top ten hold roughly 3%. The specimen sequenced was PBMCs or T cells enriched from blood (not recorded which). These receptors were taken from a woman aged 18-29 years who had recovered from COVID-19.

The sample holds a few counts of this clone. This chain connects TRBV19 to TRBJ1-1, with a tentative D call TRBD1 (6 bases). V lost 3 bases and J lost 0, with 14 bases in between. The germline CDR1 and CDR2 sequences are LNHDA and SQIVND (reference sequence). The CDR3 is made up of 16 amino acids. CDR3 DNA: TGTGCCAGTAGTATGGGGGCAGGGAGGGTGAACACTGAAGCTTTCTTT. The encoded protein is CASSMGAGRVNTEAFF.

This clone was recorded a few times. This CDR3 reads CARSLGGQTGTEAFF. CDR3 bases: TGTGCCAGAAGCCTGGGTGGACAGACGGGGACTGAAGCTTTCTTT. The chain uses TRBV2 and TRBJ1-1, with D maybe TRBD1 (6 bases). Germline CDR1 SNHLY, CDR2 FYNNEI. V lost 9 bases and J lost 5, with 22 bases in between. The CDR3 is made up of 15 amino acids.

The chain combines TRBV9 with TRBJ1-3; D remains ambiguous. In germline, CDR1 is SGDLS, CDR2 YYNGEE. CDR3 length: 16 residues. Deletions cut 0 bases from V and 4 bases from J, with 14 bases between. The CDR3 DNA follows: TGTGCCAGCAGCGTAGAATTTACGGGTTGGGGAAACACCATATATTTT. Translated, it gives CASSVEFTGWGNTIYF. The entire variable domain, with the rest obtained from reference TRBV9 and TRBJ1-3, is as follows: DSGVTQTPKHLITATGQRVTLRCSPRSGDLSVYWYQQSLDQGLQFLIQYYNGEERAKGNILERFSAQQFPDLHSELNLSSLELGDSALYFCASSVEFTGWGNTIYFGEGSWLTVV.

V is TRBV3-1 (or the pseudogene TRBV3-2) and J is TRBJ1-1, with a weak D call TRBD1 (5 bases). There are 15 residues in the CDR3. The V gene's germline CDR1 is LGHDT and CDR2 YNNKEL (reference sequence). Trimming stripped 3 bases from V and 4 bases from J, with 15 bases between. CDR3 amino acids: CASSQSAAGSTEAFF. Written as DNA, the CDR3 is TGTGCCAGCAGCCAGAGCGCCGCAGGGTCCACTGAAGCTTTCTTT.

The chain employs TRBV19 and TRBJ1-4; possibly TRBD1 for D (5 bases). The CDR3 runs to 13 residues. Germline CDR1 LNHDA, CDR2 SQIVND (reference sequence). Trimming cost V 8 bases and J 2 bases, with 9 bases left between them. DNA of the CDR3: TGTGCCAGTCGGGGGAAGACTAATGAAAAACTGTTTTTT. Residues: CASRGKTNEKLFF.

CDR3 sequence: CAIRGAGGTLYEQYF. The CDR3 DNA reads as TGTGCCATCAGAGGAGCGGGGGGGACACTCTACGAGCAGTACTTC. This rearrangement joins TRBV10-3 to TRBJ2-7; 10 bases align to TRBD2. From germline, CDR1 is ENHRY and CDR2 SYGVKD. Trimming at V came to 6 bases and at J to 3 bases, leaving 8 bases not matched to a gene. There are 15 residues in the CDR3.

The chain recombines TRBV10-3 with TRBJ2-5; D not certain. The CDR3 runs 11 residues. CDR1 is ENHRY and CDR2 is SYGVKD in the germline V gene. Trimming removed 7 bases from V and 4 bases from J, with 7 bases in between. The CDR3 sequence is CAIKNRETQYF. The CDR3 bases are TGTGCCATCAAAAACAGAGAGACCCAGTACTTC.

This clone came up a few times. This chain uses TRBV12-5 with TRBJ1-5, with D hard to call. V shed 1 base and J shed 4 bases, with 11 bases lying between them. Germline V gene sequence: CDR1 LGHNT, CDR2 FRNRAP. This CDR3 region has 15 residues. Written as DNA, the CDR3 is TGTGCTAGTGGTTTGGGAGGGAGTCGTAATCAGCCCCAGCATTTT. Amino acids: CASGLGGSRNQPQHF. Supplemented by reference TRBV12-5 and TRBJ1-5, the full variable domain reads DARVTQTPRHKVTEMGQEVTMRCQPILGHNTVFWYRQTMMQGLELLAYFRNRAPLDDSGMPKDRFSAEMPDATLATLKIQPSEPRDSAVYFCASGLGGSRNQPQHFGDGTRLSIL.